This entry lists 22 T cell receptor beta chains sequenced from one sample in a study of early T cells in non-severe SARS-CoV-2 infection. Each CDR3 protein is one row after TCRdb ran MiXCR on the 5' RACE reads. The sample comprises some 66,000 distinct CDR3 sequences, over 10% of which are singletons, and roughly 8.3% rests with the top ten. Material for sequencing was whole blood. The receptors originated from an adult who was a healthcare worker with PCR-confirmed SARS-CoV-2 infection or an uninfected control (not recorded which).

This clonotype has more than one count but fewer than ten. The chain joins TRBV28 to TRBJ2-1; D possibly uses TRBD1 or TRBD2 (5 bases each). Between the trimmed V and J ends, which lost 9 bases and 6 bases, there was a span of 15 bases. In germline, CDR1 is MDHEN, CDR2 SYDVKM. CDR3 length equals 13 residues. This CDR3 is CASPKKGTNEQFF. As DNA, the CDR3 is TGTGCCAGTCCGAAGAAGGGGACCAATGAGCAGTTCTTC.

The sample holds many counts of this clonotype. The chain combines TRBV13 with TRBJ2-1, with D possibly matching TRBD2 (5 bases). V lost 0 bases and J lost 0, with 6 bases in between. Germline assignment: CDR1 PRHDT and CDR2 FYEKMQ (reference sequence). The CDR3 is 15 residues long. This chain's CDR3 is CASSLGGSSYNEQFF. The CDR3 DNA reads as TGTGCCAGCAGCTTAGGAGGGAGCTCCTACAATGAGCAGTTCTTC. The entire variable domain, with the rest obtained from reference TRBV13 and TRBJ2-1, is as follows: AAGVIQSPRHLIKEKRETATLKCYPIPRHDTVYWYQQGPGQDPQFLISFYEKMQSDKGSIPDRFSAQQFSDYHSELNMSSLELGDSALYFCASSLGGSSYNEQFFGPGTRLTVL.

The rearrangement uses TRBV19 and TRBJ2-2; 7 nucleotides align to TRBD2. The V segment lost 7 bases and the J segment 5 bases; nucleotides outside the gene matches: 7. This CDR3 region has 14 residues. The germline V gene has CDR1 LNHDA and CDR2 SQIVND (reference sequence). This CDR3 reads CASTPRGDTGELFF. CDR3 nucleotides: TGTGCCAGTACCCCCCGGGGGGATACCGGGGAGCTGTTTTTT.

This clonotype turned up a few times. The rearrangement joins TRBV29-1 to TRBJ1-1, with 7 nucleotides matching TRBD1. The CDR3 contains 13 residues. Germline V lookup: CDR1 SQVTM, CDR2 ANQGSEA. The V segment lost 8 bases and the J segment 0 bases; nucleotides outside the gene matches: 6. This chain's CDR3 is CSTRGQMNTEAFF. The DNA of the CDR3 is TGCAGCACGCGGGGACAGATGAACACTGAAGCTTTCTTT.

This CDR3 is CASSLASAPGANVLTF. The CDR3 region has the DNA TGTGCCAGCAGCTTAGCTTCTGCCCCCGGGGCCAACGTCCTGACTTTC. The chain uses TRBV7-2 and TRBJ2-6; D not resolved. The germline V gene encodes CDR1 SGHTA and CDR2 FQGNSA. V was pared by 0 bases and J by 4 bases, with 10 bases between. The CDR3 covers 16 residues. The variable domain in full, completed from reference TRBV7-2 and TRBJ2-6, reads GAGVSQSPSNKVTEKGKDVELRCDPISGHTALYWYRQSLGQGLEFLIYFQGNSAPDKSGLPSDRFSAERTGGSVSTLTIQRTQQEDSAVYLCASSLASAPGANVLTFGAGSRLTVL.

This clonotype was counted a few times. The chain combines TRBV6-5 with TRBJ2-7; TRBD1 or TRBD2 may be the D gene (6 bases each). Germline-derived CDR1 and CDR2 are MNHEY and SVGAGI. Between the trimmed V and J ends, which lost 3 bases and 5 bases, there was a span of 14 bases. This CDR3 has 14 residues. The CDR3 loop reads CASSYSTGRNEQYF. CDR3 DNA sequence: TGTGCCAGCAGTTATTCAACAGGGAGGAACGAGCAGTACTTC.

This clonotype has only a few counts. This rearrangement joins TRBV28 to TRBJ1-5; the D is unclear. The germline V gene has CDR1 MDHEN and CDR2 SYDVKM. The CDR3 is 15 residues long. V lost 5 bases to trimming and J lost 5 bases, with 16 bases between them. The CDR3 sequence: CASSLGPANYQPQHF. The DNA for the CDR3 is TGTGCCAGCAGTCTCGGACCCGCAAACTATCAGCCCCAGCATTTT.

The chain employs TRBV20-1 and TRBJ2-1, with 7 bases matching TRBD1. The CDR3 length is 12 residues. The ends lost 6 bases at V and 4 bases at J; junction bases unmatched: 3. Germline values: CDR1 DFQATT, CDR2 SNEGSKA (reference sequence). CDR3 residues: CSARGQYNEQFF. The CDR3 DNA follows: TGCAGTGCCAGGGGACAGTACAATGAGCAGTTCTTC.

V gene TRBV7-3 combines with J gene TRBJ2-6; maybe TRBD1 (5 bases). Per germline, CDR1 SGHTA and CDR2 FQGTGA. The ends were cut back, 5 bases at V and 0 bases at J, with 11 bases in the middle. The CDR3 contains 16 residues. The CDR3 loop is CASSLRQFSGANVLTF. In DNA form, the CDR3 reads TGTGCCAGCAGCCTCCGACAGTTCTCTGGGGCCAACGTCCTGACTTTC.

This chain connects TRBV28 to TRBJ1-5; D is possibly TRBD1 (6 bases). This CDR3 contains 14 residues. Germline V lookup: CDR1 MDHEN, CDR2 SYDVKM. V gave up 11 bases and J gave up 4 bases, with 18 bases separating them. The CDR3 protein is CASRGGAQNQPQHF. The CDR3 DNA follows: TGTGCCTCTCGGGGGGGGGCGCAAAATCAGCCCCAGCATTTT.

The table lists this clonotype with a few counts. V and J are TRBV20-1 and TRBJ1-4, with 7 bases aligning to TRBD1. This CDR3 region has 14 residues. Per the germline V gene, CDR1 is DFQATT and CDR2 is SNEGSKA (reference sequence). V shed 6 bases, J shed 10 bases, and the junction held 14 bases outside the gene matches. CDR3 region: CSATDRAGMGKLFF. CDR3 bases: TGCAGTGCCACTGACAGGGCTGGAATGGGAAAACTGTTTTTT.

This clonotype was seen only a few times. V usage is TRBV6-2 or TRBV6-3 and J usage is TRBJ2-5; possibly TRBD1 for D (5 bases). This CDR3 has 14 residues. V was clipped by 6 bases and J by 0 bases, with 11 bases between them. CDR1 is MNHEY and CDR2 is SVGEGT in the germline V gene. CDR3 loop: CASRQEKYQETQYF. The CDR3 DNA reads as TGTGCCAGCAGACAGGAGAAGTACCAAGAGACCCAGTACTTC.

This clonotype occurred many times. For the CDR3, the DNA is TGTGCCAGCAGTCACAGACTAGCGGGAGTAAGGGAGCAGTACTTC. Encoded protein: CASSHRLAGVREQYF. The V and J genes are TRBV27 and TRBJ2-7; the match to TRBD2 covers 12 bases. CDR3 length: 15 amino acids. V lost 5 bases and J lost 7; bases outside the gene matches: 9. Germline CDR1 is MNHEY and CDR2 is SMNVEV (reference sequence).

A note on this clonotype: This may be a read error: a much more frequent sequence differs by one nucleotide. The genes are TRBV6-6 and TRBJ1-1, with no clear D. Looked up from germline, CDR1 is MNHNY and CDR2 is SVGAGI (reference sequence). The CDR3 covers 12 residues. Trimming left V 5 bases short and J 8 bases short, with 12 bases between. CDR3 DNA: TGTGCCAGCAGTGACTTGACAAGGGAAGCTTTCTTT. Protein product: CASSDLTREAFF.

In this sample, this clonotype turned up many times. The CDR3 nucleotides are TGTGCCAGCAGTTGGGACAGGGGGGATCAGCCCCAGCATTTT. Encoded protein: CASSWDRGDQPQHF. The rearrangement links TRBV2 to TRBJ1-5, with 11 bases aligning to TRBD1. V was clipped by 5 bases and J by 5 bases; unmatched bases: 2. This CDR3 has 14 residues. In germline, CDR1 is SNHLY, CDR2 FYNNEI.

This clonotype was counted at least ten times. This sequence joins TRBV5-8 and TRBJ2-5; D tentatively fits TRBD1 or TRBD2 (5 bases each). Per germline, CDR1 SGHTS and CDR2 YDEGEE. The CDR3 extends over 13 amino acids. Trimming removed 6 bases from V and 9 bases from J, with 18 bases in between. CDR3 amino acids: CASTRPGPTAQYF. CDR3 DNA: TGTGCCAGCACTAGACCGGGACCTACGGCCCAGTACTTC.

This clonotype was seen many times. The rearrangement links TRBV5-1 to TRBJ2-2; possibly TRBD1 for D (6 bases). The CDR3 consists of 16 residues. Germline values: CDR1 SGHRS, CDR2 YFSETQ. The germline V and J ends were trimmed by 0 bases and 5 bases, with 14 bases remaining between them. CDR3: CASSLVSQGKTGELFF. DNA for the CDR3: TGCGCCAGCAGCTTGGTTTCGCAGGGGAAGACCGGGGAGCTGTTTTTT.

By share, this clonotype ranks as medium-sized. The CDR3 reads CASSLGGFNQPQHF. The DNA of the CDR3 is TGTGCCAGCAGTTTAGGGGGATTCAATCAGCCCCAGCATTTT. V and J are TRBV12-3 or TRBV12-4 and TRBJ1-5, with no clear D. This CDR3 is built from 14 residues. Trimming stripped 1 base from V and 3 bases from J, with 7 bases between.

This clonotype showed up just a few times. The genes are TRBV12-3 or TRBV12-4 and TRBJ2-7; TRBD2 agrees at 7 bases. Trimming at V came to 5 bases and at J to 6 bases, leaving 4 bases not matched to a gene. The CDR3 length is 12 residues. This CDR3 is CASSRAGTEQYF. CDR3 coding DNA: TGTGCCAGCAGTAGAGCGGGGACCGAGCAGTACTTC.

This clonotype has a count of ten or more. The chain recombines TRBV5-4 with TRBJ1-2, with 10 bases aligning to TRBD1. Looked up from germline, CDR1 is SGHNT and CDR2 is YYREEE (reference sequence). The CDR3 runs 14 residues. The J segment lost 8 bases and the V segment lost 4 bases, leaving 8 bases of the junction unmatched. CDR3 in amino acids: CASSIDRGQRGYTF. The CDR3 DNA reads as TGTGCCAGCAGCATAGACAGGGGGCAGCGCGGCTACACCTTC.

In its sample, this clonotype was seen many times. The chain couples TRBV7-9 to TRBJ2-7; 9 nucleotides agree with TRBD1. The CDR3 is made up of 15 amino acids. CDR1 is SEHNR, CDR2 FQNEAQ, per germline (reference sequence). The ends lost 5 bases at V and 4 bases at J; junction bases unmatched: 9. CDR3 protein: CASSPPTGGWYEQYF. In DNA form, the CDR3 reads TGTGCCAGCAGCCCCCCGACAGGGGGGTGGTACGAGCAGTACTTC.

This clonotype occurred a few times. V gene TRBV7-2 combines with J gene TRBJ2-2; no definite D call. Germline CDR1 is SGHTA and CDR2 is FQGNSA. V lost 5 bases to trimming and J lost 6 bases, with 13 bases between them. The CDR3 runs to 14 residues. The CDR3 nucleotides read TGTGCCAGCAGCGTAAGACGAGTGTCCGGGGAGCTGTTTTTT. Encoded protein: CASSVRRVSGELFF.